This entry features one T cell receptor (beta chain) sequence. Germline lookup yields CDR1 GTSNPN and CDR2 SVGIG (reference sequence). The V gene lost 3 bases and the J gene lost 4 bases, with 17 bases spanning the gap. The CDR3 runs to 15 residues. This sample is drawn from a study of blood T cell repertoires in COVID-19. TCRdb keeps only in-frame clones here, not all; method: immunoSEQ multiplex PCR. This sample has roughly 260,000 clones, with about 88% found just once. Sequencing was carried out using peripheral blood. This clonotype was sampled from a middle-aged woman who had recovered from COVID-19. V gene TRBV30 combines with J gene TRBJ2-3; tentatively, D is TRBD2 (6 bases). The CDR3, as DNA: TGTGCCTGGAGCCCCATGAGACTAGTCTCAGATACGCAGTATTTT. The encoded protein is CAWSPMRLVSDTQYF.